The 2 T cell receptor beta chains given below trace back to one sample, sequenced in a study of blood T cell repertoires in COVID-19. Libraries were prepared by immunoSEQ multiplex PCR; TCRdb keeps only in-frame clonotypes and omits some of them. The data show 65,000 to 90,000 clones, with approximately 90% seen just once and less than 3.5% held by the top ten. Sequencing was performed on peripheral blood. These receptors all come from a woman aged 45 to 65 with active or convalescent COVID-19.

The chain uses TRBV7-2 and TRBJ2-3; D possibly corresponds to TRBD2 (6 bases). Germline V gene sequence: CDR1 SGHTA, CDR2 FQGNSA. Trimming took off 2 bases at V and 2 bases at J, with 11 bases between the two ends. This CDR3 is built from 15 residues. The CDR3 region is CASSLLALLTDTQYF. The CDR3 DNA is TGTGCCAGCAGCTTACTAGCGTTACTCACAGATACGCAGTATTTT.

V gene TRBV2 combines with J gene TRBJ2-1; 9 nucleotides line up with TRBD2. The V and J ends lost 2 bases and 3 bases, in that order; junction bases with no gene match: 5. This CDR3 comprises 16 residues. Germline CDR1 SNHLY, CDR2 FYNNEI. CDR3 coding DNA: TGTGCCAGCAGTGAACAAGCGGGGGGCTTCTACAATGAGCAGTTCTTC. The encoded protein is CASSEQAGGFYNEQFF.